This TCR beta chain was documented in a study of blood T cell repertoires in COVID-19. Study information: The samples span acute and convalescent COVID-19 from the United States, Italy and Spain.

Between the trimmed V and J ends, which lost 1 base and 8 bases, there was a span of 9 bases. The CDR3 extends over 14 amino acids. Germline values: CDR1 SGHDN, CDR2 FVKESK. The assay was immunoSEQ multiplex PCR, and TCRdb's table has in-frame clones only and misses some. The table records approximately 150,000 clones, less than 90% of them present only once. The receptor was derived from a woman in her forties or fifties who had recovered from COVID-19. Material: PBMCs or T cells enriched from blood (not recorded which). This sequence joins TRBV14 and TRBJ1-6; no definite D call. As DNA, the CDR3 is TGTGCCAGCAGCCAAGGTTCAGGTTATTCACCCCTCCACTTT. Protein sequence: CASSQGSGYSPLHF.